Listed here are 4 T cell receptor beta chains from one sample, sequenced in a study of beta chain features in type 1 diabetes. Of the isolated RNA, all was reverse transcribed, and so the sequenced material was expressed TCRB transcripts. This table comes from immunoSEQ multiplex PCR, and its TCRdb copy is limited to in-frame clones, with some not included. Among 120,000 to 150,000 clones listed, about 50% were seen once. Sequencing was done on a sample of Tregs from blood. These receptors were collected from a young man in good health.

In its sample, this clone was seen a few times. CDR3: CASMLSSYNEQFF. For the CDR3, the DNA is TGTGCCAGCATGCTCAGTTCCTACAATGAGCAGTTCTTC. The rearrangement uses TRBV2 and TRBJ2-1; D remains ambiguous. CDR3 length equals 13 residues. V shed 7 bases and J shed 1 base, with 8 bases lying between them. Germline CDR1 SNHLY, CDR2 FYNNEI. Complete variable domain (other parts from reference TRBV2 and TRBJ2-1): EPEVTQTPSHQVTQMGQEVILRCVPISNHLYFYWYRQILGQKVEFLVSFYNNEISEKSEIFDDQFSVERPDGSNFTLKIRSTKLEDSAMYFCASMLSSYNEQFFGPGTRLTVL.

This clone was seen a handful of times. The chain carries TRBV29-1 and TRBJ1-2; 8 bases fit TRBD1. Germline CDR1 reads SQVTM; CDR2 reads ANQGSEA. The V segment lost 6 bases and the J segment 1 base; nucleotides outside the gene matches: 4. The CDR3 covers 13 residues. This chain's CDR3 is CSVRTGFNYGYTF. CDR3 nucleotide sequence: TGCAGCGTCAGGACAGGGTTTAACTATGGCTACACCTTC.

V gene TRBV6-5 combines with J gene TRBJ2-7; 7 bases are shared with TRBD2. The CDR3 is made up of 14 amino acids. V shed 5 bases and J 3 bases; nucleotides not matched to a gene: 7. Germline CDR1 MNHEY, CDR2 SVGAGI. The CDR3 is CASSRPGGFYEQYF. CDR3 bases: TGTGCCAGCAGTCGACCGGGAGGTTTCTACGAGCAGTACTTC.

The J gene is TRBJ2-3, the V gene TRBV18; D gene unclear. The germline V and J ends were trimmed by 3 bases and 3 bases, with 13 bases remaining between them. The germline CDR1 and CDR2 sequences are KGHSH and LQKENI. This CDR3 contains 15 residues. This CDR3 reads CASSPGFGDTDTQYF. CDR3 sequence (DNA): TGTGCCAGCTCACCTGGATTCGGAGATACAGATACGCAGTATTTT.